This TCR beta chain appears in the sequencing data of a study of CD8 T cells in ankylosing spondylitis. The CDR3 consists of 15 residues. V gave up 0 bases and J gave up 9 bases; unmatched junction bases: 7. Germline assignment: CDR1 SEHNR and CDR2 FQNEAQ (reference sequence). A remark on this clonotype: Its antigen remains unknown.

Whole-study findings and limits: A TCR beta motif made of several highly homologous variants seemed typical of ankylosing spondylitis blood. Reportedly, significant enrichment of disease-linked clones occurred in matched ankylosing spondylitis synovial fluid.

A quantitative 5'-RACE method, one with molecular barcodes, was used to make TCR beta libraries. A single record per CDR3 protein comes from TCRdb applying MiXCR to the 5' RACE reads. The sample consists of approximately 520,000 distinct CDR3 sequences, 5.3% of them appearing once. The chain has TRBV7-9 and TRBJ2-1; 8 bases fit TRBD1. The clonotype originates from a male donor with ankylosing spondylitis. The sample comprised blood, either unsorted or a sorted T cell fraction (not recorded which). CDR3 protein: CASSLAGQGPGEQFF. The CDR3 coding sequence is TGTGCCAGCAGCTTAGCAGGACAGGGACCGGGTGAGCAGTTCTTC.